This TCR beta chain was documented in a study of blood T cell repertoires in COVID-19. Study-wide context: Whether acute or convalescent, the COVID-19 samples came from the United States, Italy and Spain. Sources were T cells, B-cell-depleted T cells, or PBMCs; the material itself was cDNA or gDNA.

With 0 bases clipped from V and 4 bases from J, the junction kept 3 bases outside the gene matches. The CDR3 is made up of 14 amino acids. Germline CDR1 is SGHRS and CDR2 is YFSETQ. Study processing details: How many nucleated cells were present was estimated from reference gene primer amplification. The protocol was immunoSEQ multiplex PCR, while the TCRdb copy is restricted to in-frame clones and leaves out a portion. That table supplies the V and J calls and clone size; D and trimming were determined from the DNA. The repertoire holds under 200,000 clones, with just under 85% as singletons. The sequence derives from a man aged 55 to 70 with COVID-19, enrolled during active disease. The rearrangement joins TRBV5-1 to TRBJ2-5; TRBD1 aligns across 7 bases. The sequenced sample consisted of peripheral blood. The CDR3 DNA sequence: TGCGCCAGCAGCTTGGTACAGGGGTTAGAGACCCAGTACTTC. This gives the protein CASSLVQGLETQYF. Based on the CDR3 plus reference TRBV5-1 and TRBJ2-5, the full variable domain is KAGVTQTPRYLIKTRGQQVTLSCSPISGHRSVSWYQQTPGQGLQFLFEYFSETQRNKGNFPGRFSGRQFSNSRSEMNVSTLELGDSALYLCASSLVQGLETQYFGPGTRLLVL.